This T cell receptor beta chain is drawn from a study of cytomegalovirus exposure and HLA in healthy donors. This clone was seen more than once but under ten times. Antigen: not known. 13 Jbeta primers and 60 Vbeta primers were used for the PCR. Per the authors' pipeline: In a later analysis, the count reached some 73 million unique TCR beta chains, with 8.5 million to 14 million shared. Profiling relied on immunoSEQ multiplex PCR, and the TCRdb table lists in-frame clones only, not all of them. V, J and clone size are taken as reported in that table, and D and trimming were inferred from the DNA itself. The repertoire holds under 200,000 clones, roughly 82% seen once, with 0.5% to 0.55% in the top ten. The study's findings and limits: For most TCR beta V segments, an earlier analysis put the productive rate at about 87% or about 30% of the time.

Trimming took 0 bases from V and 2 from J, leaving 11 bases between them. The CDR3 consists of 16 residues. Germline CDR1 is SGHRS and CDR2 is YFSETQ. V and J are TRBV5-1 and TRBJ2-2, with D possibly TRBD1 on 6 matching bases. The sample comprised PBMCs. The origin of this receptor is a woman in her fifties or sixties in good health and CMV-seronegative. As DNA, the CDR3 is TGCGCCAGCAGCTTGGGGACAGCTGAAAACACCGGGGAGCTGTTTTTT. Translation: CASSLGTAENTGELFF.